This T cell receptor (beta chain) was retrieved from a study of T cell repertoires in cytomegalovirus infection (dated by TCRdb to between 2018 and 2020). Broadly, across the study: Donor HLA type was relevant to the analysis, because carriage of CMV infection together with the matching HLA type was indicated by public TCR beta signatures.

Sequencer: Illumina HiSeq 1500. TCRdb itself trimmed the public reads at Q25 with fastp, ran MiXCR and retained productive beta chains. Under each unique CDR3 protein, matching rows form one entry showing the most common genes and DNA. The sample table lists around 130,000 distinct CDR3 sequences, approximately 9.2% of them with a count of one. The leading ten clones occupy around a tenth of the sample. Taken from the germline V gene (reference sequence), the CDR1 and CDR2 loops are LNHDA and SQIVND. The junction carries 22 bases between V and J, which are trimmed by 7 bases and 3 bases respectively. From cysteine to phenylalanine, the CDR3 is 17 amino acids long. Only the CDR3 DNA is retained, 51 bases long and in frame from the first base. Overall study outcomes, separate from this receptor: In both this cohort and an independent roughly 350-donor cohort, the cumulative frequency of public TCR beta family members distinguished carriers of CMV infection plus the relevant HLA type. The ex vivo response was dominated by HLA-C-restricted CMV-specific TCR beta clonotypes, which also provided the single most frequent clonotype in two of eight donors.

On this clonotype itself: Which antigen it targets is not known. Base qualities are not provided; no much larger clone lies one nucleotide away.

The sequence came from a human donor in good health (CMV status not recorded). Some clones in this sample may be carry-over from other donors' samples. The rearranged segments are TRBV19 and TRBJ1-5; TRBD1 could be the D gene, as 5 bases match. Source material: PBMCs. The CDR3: CASTAEPRDPINQPQHF. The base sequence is TGTGCCAGTACCGCCGAGCCCAGGGACCCGATCAATCAGCCCCAGCATTTT.